The 12 T cell receptor beta chains presented below share a single source sample, sequenced in a study of response to subunit inactivated influenza vaccine. MiXCR was run by TCRdb on the RT-PCR reads, yielding one entry per CDR3 protein. In the table there are hundreds of thousands of distinct CDR3 sequences, 6% to 9% of which are singletons. This specimen consisted of PBMCs from blood, obtained 23 to 25 months after vaccination. These receptors were collected from a man aged 50-75 years who received an inactivated influenza vaccine.

This clonotype was seen a handful of times. V usage is TRBV20-1 and J usage is TRBJ2-1, with 9 bases identical to TRBD2. The junction had 6 bases not matched to a gene; V was cut back by 3 bases and J by 3 bases. The germline V gene has CDR1 DFQATT and CDR2 SNEGSKA (reference sequence). The CDR3 totals 15 residues. The CDR3 reads CSASPLAGIYNEQFF. CDR3 in DNA: TGCAGTGCTAGCCCCCTAGCGGGAATCTACAATGAGCAGTTCTTC.

This clonotype appeared once. This chain uses TRBV9 with TRBJ2-1; 9 bases line up with TRBD2. CDR1 and CDR2 (germline): SGDLS, YYNGEE. CDR3 length equals 17 residues. J gave up 0 bases and V 4 bases, and 8 bases lay outside the gene matches. The DNA of the CDR3 is TGTGCCAGCAGCCCCAGACTAGCGGAAAGCTCCTACAATGAGCAGTTCTTC. It translates to CASSPRLAESSYNEQFF.

This clonotype has a count of ten or more. V is TRBV4-3 and J is TRBJ2-1, with 9 nucleotides matching TRBD2. The CDR3 length is 16 residues. V lost 4 bases to trimming and J lost 3 bases; unmatched junction nucleotides: 7. Germline V CDR1 and CDR2: LGHNA, YSLEER. The CDR3 region is CASSRRLAENYNEQFF. As DNA, the CDR3 is TGCGCCAGCAGCCGGCGACTAGCGGAGAACTACAATGAGCAGTTCTTC.

This clonotype was found many times. The rearrangement joins TRBV20-1 to TRBJ2-1, with D hard to call. CDR1 and CDR2 from the germline V gene are DFQATT and SNEGSKA (reference sequence). V gave up 2 bases and J gave up 0 bases, with 20 bases separating them. This CDR3 comprises 18 residues. DNA for the CDR3: TGCAGTGCTAGACCCCAGTTTCTGGGTCTGGGCTCCTACAATGAGCAGTTCTTC. It specifies CSARPQFLGLGSYNEQFF.

The chain is built from TRBV5-1 and TRBJ2-7, with D maybe TRBD1 (5 bases). Germline loops: CDR1 SGHRS, CDR2 YFSETQ. V dropped 0 bases and J dropped 3 bases, with 13 bases sitting between them. CDR3 size: 15 residues. CDR3 nucleotides: TGCGCCAGCAGCTTGGCTACAGGAAGGGGCTACGAGCAGTACTTC. It codes for CASSLATGRGYEQYF.

This clonotype was seen only a few times. V and J are TRBV2 and TRBJ1-2, with D maybe TRBD1 (6 bases). Germline CDR1 reads SNHLY; CDR2 reads FYNNEI. Trimming removed 6 bases from V and 6 bases from J, with 17 bases in between. This CDR3 is built from 14 residues. CDR3 residues: CASSRREGGDGYTF. The CDR3 DNA follows: TGTGCCAGCAGCCGGCGGGAGGGGGGGGATGGCTACACCTTC.

The V call is TRBV4-3, the J call TRBJ1-6; a weak D match, TRBD1 (5 bases). V was clipped by 4 bases and J by 6 bases, with 13 bases between them. The CDR3 loop spans 15 amino acids. CDR1 is LGHNA and CDR2 is YSLEER in the germline V gene. Here the CDR3 reads CASSPGVSGNSPLHF. Here the CDR3 DNA reads TGCGCCAGCAGCCCGGGGGTTAGTGGTAATTCACCCCTCCACTTT.

A few counts support this clonotype. V and J are TRBV20-1 and TRBJ2-1; TRBD2 agrees at 7 bases. V was clipped by 4 bases and J by 7 bases; unmatched bases: 10. CDR1 and CDR2 from the germline V gene are DFQATT and SNEGSKA (reference sequence). The CDR3 consists of 14 residues. The CDR3 here is CSAISRAGRNEQFF. DNA for the CDR3: TGCAGTGCTATAAGTCGAGCGGGAAGAAATGAGCAGTTCTTC.

V and J are TRBV5-6 and TRBJ2-3; 7 positions match TRBD2. The CDR3 length is 20 residues. V dropped 4 bases and J dropped 1; count of bases not matched to a gene: 21. In germline, CDR1 is SGHDT, CDR2 YYEEEE. The CDR3 reads CASSQRLAAIFRARTDTQYF. In DNA, the CDR3 is TGTGCCAGCAGCCAAAGACTAGCTGCAATTTTCCGAGCACGCACAGATACGCAGTATTTT.

This clonotype was picked up many times. The chain has TRBV7-6 and TRBJ1-6; 7 bases agree with TRBD1. The CDR3 length is 16 residues. The V gene end was trimmed by 3 bases and the J gene end by 3 bases; junction bases not matched to a gene: 5. From germline, CDR1 is SGHVS and CDR2 FNYEAQ. CDR3 protein: CASSFLDRDYNSPLHF. The CDR3, as DNA: TGTGCCAGCAGCTTTCTCGACAGGGACTATAATTCACCCCTCCACTTT.

J is TRBJ2-7 and V is TRBV27; D possibly corresponds to TRBD2 (6 bases). The CDR3 is 15 amino acids. Germline V lookup: CDR1 MNHEY, CDR2 SMNVEV (reference sequence). V was clipped by 2 bases and J by 6 bases, with 17 bases between them. CDR3 bases: TGTGCCAGCAGTTTAGATTCCGGGAGACTAACCGAGCAGTACTTC. Residues: CASSLDSGRLTEQYF.

This clonotype appeared many times. The rearrangement joins TRBV12-3 or TRBV12-4 to TRBJ2-3; D gene ambiguous. The CDR3 has 14 residues. The ends were cut back, 3 bases at V and 8 bases at J, with 15 bases in the middle. The CDR3: CASSFDDIRGTQYF. In DNA form, the CDR3 reads TGTGCCAGCAGTTTCGACGATATTCGTGGTACGCAGTATTTT.